This passage covers 3 T cell receptor beta chains from one sample sequenced in a study of spatial heterogeneity in lung cancer. Overall study findings and caveats: In tumors, expanded intratumoral alpha and beta TCR counts tracked mutation counts.

Stated time point: sample taken at primary tumor resection. Using its own MiXCR run on the 5' RACE reads, TCRdb lists one record per CDR3 protein. The sample has over a thousand distinct CDR3 sequences; 20% to 25% are singletons. These receptors' targets are unknown. Sequencing used lung tumor tissue, obtained at surgery. The receptors shown here come from a male donor with early-stage non-small cell lung cancer.

Note on this clonotype: Little can be read into the size of this beta chain, an off-target read in a library designed for alpha chains. The V and J genes are TRBV28 and TRBJ2-7, with 9 bases lining up with TRBD1. CDR3 length: 17 amino acids. Trimming removed 3 bases from V and 3 bases from J; junction bases left unmatched: 12. CDR1 and CDR2 from the germline V gene are MDHEN and SYDVKM. The DNA of the CDR3 is TGTGCCAGCAGTTTTAAGGGTTGGACAGGGGACAGCTACGAGCAGTACTTC. This gives the protein CASSFKGWTGDSYEQYF.

Of note for this clonotype: The library was prepared for alpha chains; this beta chain is a stray read, so its frequency means little. J is TRBJ2-1 and V is TRBV4-3, with D maybe TRBD1 (5 bases). CDR1 and CDR2 (germline): LGHNA, YSLEER. The CDR3 is 16 amino acids. Trimming took off 0 bases at V and 2 bases at J, with 11 bases between the two ends. The CDR3 coding sequence is TGCGCCAGCAGCCAAGAGGGGCAGGCTGCCTACAATGAGCAGTTCTTC. Translated, it gives CASSQEGQAAYNEQFF.

About this clonotype itself: Because the library targeted alpha chains, this beta chain is an off-target read whose size means little. The chain links TRBV6-2 or TRBV6-3 to TRBJ2-5; D unresolved. The CDR3 has 14 residues. Trimming pared 6 bases from V and 1 base from J, leaving 12 bases between. Looked up from germline, CDR1 is MNHEY and CDR2 is SVGEGT. CDR3 residues: CASSQSGSQETQYF. In nucleotides, the CDR3 is TGTGCCAGCAGCCAGAGTGGCTCCCAAGAGACCCAGTACTTC.